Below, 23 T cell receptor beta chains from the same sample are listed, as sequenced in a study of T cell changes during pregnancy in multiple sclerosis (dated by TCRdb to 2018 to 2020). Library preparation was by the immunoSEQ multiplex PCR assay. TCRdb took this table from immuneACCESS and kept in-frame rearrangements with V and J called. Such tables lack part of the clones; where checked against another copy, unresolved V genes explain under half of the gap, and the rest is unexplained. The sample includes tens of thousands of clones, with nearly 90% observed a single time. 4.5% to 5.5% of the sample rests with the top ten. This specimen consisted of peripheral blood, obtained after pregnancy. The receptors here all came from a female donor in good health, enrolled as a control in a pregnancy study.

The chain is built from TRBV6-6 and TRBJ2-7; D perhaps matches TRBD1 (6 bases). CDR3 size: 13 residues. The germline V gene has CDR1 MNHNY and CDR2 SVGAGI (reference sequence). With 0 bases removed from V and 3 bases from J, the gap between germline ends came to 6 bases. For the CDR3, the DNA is TGTGCCAGCAGTTACTCGGACAGCTACGAGCAGTACTTC. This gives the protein CASSYSDSYEQYF.

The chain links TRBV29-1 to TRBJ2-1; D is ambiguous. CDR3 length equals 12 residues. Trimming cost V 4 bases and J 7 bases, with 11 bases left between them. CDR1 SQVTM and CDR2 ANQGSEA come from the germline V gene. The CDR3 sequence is CSVGGDLNEQFF. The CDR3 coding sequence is TGCAGCGTTGGAGGAGACCTGAATGAGCAGTTCTTC.

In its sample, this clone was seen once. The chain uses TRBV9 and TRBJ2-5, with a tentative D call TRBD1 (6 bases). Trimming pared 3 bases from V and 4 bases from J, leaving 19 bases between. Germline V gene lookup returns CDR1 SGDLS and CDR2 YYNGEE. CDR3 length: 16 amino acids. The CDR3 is CASSAIPGAFAETQYF. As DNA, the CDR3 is TGTGCCAGCAGCGCCATCCCAGGGGCCTTTGCAGAGACCCAGTACTTC.

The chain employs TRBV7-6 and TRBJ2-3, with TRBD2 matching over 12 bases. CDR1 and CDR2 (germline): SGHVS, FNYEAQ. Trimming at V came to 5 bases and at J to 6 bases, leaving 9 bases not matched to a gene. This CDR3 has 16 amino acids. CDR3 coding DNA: TGTGCCAGCAGCGAGGGACTAGCGGGTGAGGGGGATACGCAGTATTTT. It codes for CASSEGLAGEGDTQYF.

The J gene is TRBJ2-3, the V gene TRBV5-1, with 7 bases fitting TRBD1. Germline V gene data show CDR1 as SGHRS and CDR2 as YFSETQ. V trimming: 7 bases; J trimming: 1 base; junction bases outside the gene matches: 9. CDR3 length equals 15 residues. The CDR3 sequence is CASSLGGWGTDTQYF. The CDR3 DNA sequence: TGCGCCAGCTCCTTAGGGGGCTGGGGCACAGATACGCAGTATTTT.

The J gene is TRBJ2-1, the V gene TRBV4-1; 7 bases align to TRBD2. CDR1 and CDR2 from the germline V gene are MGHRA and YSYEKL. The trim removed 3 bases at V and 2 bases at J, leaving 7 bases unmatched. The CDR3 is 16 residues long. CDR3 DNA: TGCGCCAGCAGCCAGGACATGAGCGGGACCTACAATGAGCAGTTCTTC. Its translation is CASSQDMSGTYNEQFF.

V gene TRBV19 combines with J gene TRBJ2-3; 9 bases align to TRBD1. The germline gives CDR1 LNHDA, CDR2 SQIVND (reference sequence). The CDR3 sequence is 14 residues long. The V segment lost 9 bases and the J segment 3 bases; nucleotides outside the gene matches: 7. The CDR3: CASHRTGDTDTQYF. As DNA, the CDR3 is TGTGCCAGCCATCGGACAGGGGATACAGATACGCAGTATTTT.

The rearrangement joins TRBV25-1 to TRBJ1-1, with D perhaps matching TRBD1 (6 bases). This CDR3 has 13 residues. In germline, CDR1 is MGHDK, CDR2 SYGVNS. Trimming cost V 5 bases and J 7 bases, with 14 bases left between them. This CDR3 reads CASSSSDRNEAFF. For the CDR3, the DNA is TGTGCCAGCAGTTCCTCGGACAGAAATGAAGCTTTCTTT. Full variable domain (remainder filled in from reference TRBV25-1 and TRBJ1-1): EADIYQTPRYLVIGTGKKITLECSQTMGHDKMYWYQQDPGMELHLIHYSYGVNSTEKGDLSSESTVSRIRTEHFPLTLESARPSHTSQYLCASSSSDRNEAFFGQGTRLTVV.

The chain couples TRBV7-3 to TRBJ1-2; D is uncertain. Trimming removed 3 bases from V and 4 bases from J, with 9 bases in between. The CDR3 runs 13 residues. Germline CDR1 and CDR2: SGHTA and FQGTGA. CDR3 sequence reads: CASSLPPGYGYTF. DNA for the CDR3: TGTGCCAGCAGCTTGCCCCCGGGCTATGGCTACACCTTC. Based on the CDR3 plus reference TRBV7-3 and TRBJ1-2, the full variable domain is GAGVSQTPSNKVTEKGKYVELRCDPISGHTALYWYRQSLGQGPEFLIYFQGTGAADDSGLPNDRFFAVRPEGSVSTLKIQRTERGDSAVYLCASSLPPGYGYTFGSGTRLTVV.

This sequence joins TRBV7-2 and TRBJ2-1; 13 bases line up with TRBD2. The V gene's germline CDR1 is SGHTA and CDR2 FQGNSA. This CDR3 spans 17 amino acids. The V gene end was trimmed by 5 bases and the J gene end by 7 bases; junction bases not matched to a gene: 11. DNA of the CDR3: TGTGCCAGCAGCCTCAGGACTAGCGGGGGCCCTGGGAATGAGCAGTTCTTC. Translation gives CASSLRTSGGPGNEQFF. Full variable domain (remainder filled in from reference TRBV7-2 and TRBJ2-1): GAGVSQSPSNKVTEKGKDVELRCDPISGHTALYWYRQSLGQGLEFLIYFQGNSAPDKSGLPSDRFSAERTGGSVSTLTIQRTQQEDSAVYLCASSLRTSGGPGNEQFFGPGTRLTVL.

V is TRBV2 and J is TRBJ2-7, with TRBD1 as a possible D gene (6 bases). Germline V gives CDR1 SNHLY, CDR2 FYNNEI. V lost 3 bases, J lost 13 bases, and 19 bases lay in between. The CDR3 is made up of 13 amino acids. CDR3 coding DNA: TGTGCCAGCAGTGAGAGGGGCTCGACGACAGGATACTTC. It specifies CASSERGSTTGYF. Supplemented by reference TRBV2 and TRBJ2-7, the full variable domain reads EPEVTQTPSHQVTQMGQEVILRCVPISNHLYFYWYRQILGQKVEFLVSFYNNEISEKSEIFDDQFSVERPDGSNFTLKIRSTKLEDSAMYFCASSERGSTTGYFGPGTRLTVT.

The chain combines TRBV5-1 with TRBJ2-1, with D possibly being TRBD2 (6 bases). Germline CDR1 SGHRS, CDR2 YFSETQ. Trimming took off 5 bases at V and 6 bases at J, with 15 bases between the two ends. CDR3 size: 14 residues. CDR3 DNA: TGCGCCAGCAGTTTCCGGGAGAGTACCAATGAGCAGTTCTTC. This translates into CASSFRESTNEQFF.

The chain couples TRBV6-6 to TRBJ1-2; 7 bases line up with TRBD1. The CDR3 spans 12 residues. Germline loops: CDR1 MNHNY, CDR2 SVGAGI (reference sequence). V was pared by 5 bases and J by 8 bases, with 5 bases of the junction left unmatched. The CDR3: CASSGQGVGYTF. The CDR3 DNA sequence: TGTGCCAGCAGTGGGCAGGGGGTGGGCTACACCTTC.

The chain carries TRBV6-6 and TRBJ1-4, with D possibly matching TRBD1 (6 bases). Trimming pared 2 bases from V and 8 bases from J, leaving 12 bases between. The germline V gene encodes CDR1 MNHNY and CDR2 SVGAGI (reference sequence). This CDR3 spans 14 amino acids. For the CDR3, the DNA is TGTGCCAGCAGTTACGGGGACACAAACGAAAAACTGTTTTTT. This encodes CASSYGDTNEKLFF.

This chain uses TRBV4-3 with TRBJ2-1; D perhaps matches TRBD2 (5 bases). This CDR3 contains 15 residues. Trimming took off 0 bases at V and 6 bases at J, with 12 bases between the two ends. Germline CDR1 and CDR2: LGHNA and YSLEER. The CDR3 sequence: CASSQDLRVGNEQFF. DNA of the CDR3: TGCGCCAGCAGCCAAGATCTGCGGGTGGGCAATGAGCAGTTCTTC.

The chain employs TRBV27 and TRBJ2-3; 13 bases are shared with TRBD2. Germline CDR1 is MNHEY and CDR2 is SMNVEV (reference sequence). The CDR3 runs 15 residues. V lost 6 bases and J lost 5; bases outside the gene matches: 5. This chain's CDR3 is CASSLLAGGRDTQYF. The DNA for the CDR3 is TGTGCCAGCAGCCTACTAGCGGGAGGGAGAGATACGCAGTATTTT.

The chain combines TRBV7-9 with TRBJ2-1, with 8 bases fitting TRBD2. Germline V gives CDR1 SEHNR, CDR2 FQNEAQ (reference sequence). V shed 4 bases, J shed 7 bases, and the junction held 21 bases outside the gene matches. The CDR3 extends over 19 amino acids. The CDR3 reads CASSSLGGRISGTANEQFF. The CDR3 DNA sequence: TGTGCCAGCAGCTCCTTGGGGGGGCGCATTAGCGGGACTGCGAATGAGCAGTTCTTC.

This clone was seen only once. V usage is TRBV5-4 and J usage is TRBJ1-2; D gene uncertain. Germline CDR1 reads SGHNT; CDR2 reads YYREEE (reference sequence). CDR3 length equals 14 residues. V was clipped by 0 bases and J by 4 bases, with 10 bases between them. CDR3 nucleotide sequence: TGTGCCAGCAGCTTGGGGAGTCTCGGCTATGGCTACACCTTC. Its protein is CASSLGSLGYGYTF.

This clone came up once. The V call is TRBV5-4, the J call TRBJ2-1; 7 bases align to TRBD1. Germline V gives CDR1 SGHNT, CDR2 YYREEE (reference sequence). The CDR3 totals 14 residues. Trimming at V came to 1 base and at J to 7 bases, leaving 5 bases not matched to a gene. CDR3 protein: CASSLITGVNEQFF. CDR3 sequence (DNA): TGTGCCAGCAGCTTGATTACAGGGGTAAATGAGCAGTTCTTC.

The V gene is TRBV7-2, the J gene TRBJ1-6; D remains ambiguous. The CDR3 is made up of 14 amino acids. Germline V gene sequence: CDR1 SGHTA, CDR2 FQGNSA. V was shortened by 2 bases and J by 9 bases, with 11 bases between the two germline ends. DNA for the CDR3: TGTGCCAGCAGCTTAATGGAAAGGAGTTCACCCCTCCACTTT. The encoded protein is CASSLMERSSPLHF. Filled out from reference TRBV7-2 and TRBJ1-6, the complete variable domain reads GAGVSQSPSNKVTEKGKDVELRCDPISGHTALYWYRQSLGQGLEFLIYFQGNSAPDKSGLPSDRFSAERTGGSVSTLTIQRTQQEDSAVYLCASSLMERSSPLHFGNGTRLTVT.

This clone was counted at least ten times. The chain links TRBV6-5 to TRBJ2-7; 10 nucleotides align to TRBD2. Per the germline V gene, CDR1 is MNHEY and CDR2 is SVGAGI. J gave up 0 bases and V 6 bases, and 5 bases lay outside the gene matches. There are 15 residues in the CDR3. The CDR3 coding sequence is TGTGCCAGCAGCCAATCTAGCGGGAGCTCCTACGAGCAGTACTTC. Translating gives CASSQSSGSSYEQYF.

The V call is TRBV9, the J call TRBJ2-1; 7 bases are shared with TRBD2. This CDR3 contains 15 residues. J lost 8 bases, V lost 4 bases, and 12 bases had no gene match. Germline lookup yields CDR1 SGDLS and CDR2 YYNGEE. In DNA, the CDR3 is TGTGCCAGCAGCTCGACTTCTGGACTAGAATATGAGCAGTTCTTC. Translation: CASSSTSGLEYEQFF. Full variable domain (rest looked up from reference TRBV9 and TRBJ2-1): DSGVTQTPKHLITATGQRVTLRCSPRSGDLSVYWYQQSLDQGLQFLIQYYNGEERAKGNILERFSAQQFPDLHSELNLSSLELGDSALYFCASSSTSGLEYEQFFGPGTRLTVL.

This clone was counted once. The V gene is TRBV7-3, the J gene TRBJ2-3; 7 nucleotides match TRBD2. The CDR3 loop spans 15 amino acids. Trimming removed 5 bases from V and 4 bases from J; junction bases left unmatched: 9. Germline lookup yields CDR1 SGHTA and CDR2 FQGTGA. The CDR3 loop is CASSQREARPDTQYF. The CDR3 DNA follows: TGTGCCAGCAGCCAACGGGAGGCCCGGCCAGATACGCAGTATTTT.